One and the same sample provided the 25 T cell receptor beta chains below, sequenced in a study of OX40 agonist ivuxolimab in advanced cancers. Sequencing was performed with immunoSEQ multiplex PCR; in TCRdb, only in-frame clones are kept and a portion is missing. The data hold more than 45,000 clones, with around 79% observed a single time. Sample: CD4+ or CD8+ T cells sorted from blood, taken in a trial of the OX40 agonist ivuxolimab. The receptor set was obtained from an adult with an advanced solid tumor such as melanoma, head and neck, liver or kidney cancer.

The chain has TRBV30 and TRBJ2-7; possible D gene TRBD2, 6 bases. V lost 4 bases and J 0 bases, leaving 10 bases between the germline ends. The germline gives CDR1 GTSNPN, CDR2 SVGIG (reference sequence). This CDR3 is 13 amino acids long. CDR3 residues: CAWNSGSSYEQYF. In DNA, the CDR3 is TGTGCCTGGAATAGCGGATCCTCCTACGAGCAGTACTTC.

This clone came up a few times. The CDR3 DNA follows: TGTGCCTGGAGTGTGGGCTCTGGAAACACCATATATTTT. As protein: CAWSVGSGNTIYF. The chain couples TRBV30 to TRBJ1-3; no clear D. The CDR3 has 13 residues. Germline values: CDR1 GTSNPN, CDR2 SVGIG (reference sequence). V lost 0 bases and J lost 0, with 3 bases in between.

This chain connects TRBV29-1 to TRBJ2-5; 8 bases align to TRBD2. Per germline, CDR1 SQVTM and CDR2 ANQGSEA. With 4 bases clipped from V and 5 bases from J, the junction kept 3 bases outside the gene matches. The CDR3 totals 12 residues. In DNA form, the CDR3 reads TGCAGCGTTGGACTAGCGACGGAGACCCAGTACTTC. Amino acid sequence: CSVGLATETQYF.

V and J are TRBV10-3 and TRBJ2-5; D possibly corresponds to TRBD1 (5 bases). The CDR3 extends over 13 amino acids. Germline V lookup: CDR1 ENHRY, CDR2 SYGVKD. V was trimmed by 7 bases and J by 3 bases, leaving 12 bases between them. The CDR3 region is CAINDSNEETQYF. The CDR3 DNA follows: TGTGCCATCAACGACAGCAACGAAGAGACCCAGTACTTC.

The chain joins TRBV5-1 to TRBJ1-2, with D tentatively TRBD1 (6 bases). Trimming pared 5 bases from V and 5 bases from J, leaving 13 bases between. CDR1 and CDR2 from the germline V gene are SGHRS and YFSETQ. The CDR3 has 13 amino acids. DNA for the CDR3: TGCGCCAGCAGGATTGGGGGCGATTATGGCTACACCTTC. Its translation is CASRIGGDYGYTF. The whole variable domain, remainder taken from reference TRBV5-1 and TRBJ1-2, is KAGVTQTPRYLIKTRGQQVTLSCSPISGHRSVSWYQQTPGQGLQFLFEYFSETQRNKGNFPGRFSGRQFSNSRSEMNVSTLELGDSALYLCASRIGGDYGYTFGSGTRLTVV.

The chain has TRBV30 and TRBJ2-3; D perhaps matches TRBD1 (8 bases). The germline V gene has CDR1 GTSNPN and CDR2 SVGIG (reference sequence). The length of the CDR3 is 15 residues. The germline V and J ends were trimmed by 3 bases and 4 bases, with 17 bases remaining between them. The CDR3 DNA reads TGTGCCTGGAGGGGGAGGGACAGGCGGTCAGATACGCAGTATTTT. Its protein product is CAWRGRDRRSDTQYF.

This chain connects TRBV30 to TRBJ2-2; the match to TRBD1 covers 8 bases. There are 14 residues in the CDR3. V lost 6 bases and J lost 6; bases outside the gene matches: 9. In germline, CDR1 is GTSNPN, CDR2 SVGIG (reference sequence). CDR3 sequence (DNA): TGTGCCTGCATCAGGGGGCAGTTAGCCGGGGAGCTGTTTTTT. Protein sequence: CACIRGQLAGELFF.

The V gene is TRBV5-1, the J gene TRBJ2-2, with D uncertain. Germline CDR1 SGHRS, CDR2 YFSETQ. The ends were cut back, 4 bases at V and 4 bases at J, with 11 bases in the middle. CDR3 length equals 14 residues. CDR3 residues: CASSQTIRTGELFF. For the CDR3, the DNA is TGCGCCAGCAGCCAAACTATCCGCACCGGGGAGCTGTTTTTT.

The chain carries TRBV7-3 and TRBJ1-2; weak D call: TRBD1 (6 bases). This CDR3 is built from 13 residues. Deletions cut 2 bases from V and 7 bases from J, with 11 bases between. The germline CDR1 and CDR2 sequences are SGHTA and FQGTGA. The CDR3 DNA is TGTGCCAGCAGCTTACAACAGGGACTTGGCTACACCTTC. Translating gives CASSLQQGLGYTF.

The rearrangement uses TRBV5-1 and TRBJ2-7; 12 bases align to TRBD2. Losses at the gene ends were 3 bases for V and 7 bases for J; bases not matched to a gene: 2. The CDR3 runs 13 residues. The germline gives CDR1 SGHRS, CDR2 YFSETQ. The CDR3 sequence: CASSSLAGGEQYF. The CDR3, as DNA: TGCGCCAGCAGCTCCCTAGCGGGAGGGGAGCAGTACTTC.

J is TRBJ1-1 and V is TRBV28, with 7 bases fitting TRBD1. The CDR3 loop spans 16 amino acids. Trimming at V came to 5 bases and at J to 4 bases, leaving 13 bases not matched to a gene. CDR1 is MDHEN and CDR2 is SYDVKM in the germline V gene. The CDR3 protein is CASSPPIMTGITEAFF. The CDR3, as DNA: TGTGCCAGCAGTCCACCCATAATGACAGGGATCACTGAAGCTTTCTTT.

The gene calls are TRBV29-1 and TRBJ1-1, with D tentatively TRBD1 (5 bases). The CDR3 has 14 residues. Trimming removed 3 bases from V and 0 bases from J, with 11 bases in between. Germline V gene sequence: CDR1 SQVTM, CDR2 ANQGSEA. The DNA of the CDR3 is TGCAGCGTTGAGATGGGGACTGTGAACACTGAAGCTTTCTTT. Its protein product is CSVEMGTVNTEAFF.

V gene TRBV5-4 combines with J gene TRBJ2-1; 10 nucleotides line up with TRBD1. From germline, CDR1 is SGHNT and CDR2 YYREEE (reference sequence). V gave up 4 bases and J gave up 6 bases; unmatched junction bases: 7. This CDR3 is 15 amino acids long. CDR3 protein: CASSRRDRGINEQFF. The CDR3 DNA reads TGTGCCAGCAGCCGCCGGGACAGGGGAATCAATGAGCAGTTCTTC.

This clone was seen a handful of times. The rearrangement links TRBV28 to TRBJ2-6; 8 bases align to TRBD2. This CDR3 is built from 19 residues. The V gene end was trimmed by 6 bases and the J gene end by 2 bases; junction bases not matched to a gene: 15. Germline CDR1 is MDHEN and CDR2 is SYDVKM. Here the CDR3 DNA reads TGTGCCAGCAGCCCTCTCTCGATCCTCGGGAGGGCTGGGGCCAACGTCCTGACTTTC. Residues: CASSPLSILGRAGANVLTF.

Comments on this clone: This specimen includes other DNA sequences encoding the same CDR3. This chain joins TRBV5-1 and TRBJ1-6, with D tentatively TRBD1 (5 bases). V lost 5 bases, J lost 6 bases, and 12 bases lay in between. This CDR3 spans 14 amino acids. CDR1 SGHRS and CDR2 YFSETQ come from the germline V gene. The CDR3 sequence is CASRKGQGNSPLHF. The CDR3 bases are TGCGCCAGCAGGAAGGGGCAGGGTAATTCACCCCTCCACTTT.

The rearrangement joins TRBV6-5 to TRBJ2-3; no reliable D call. CDR3 length: 11 amino acids. CDR1 and CDR2 (germline): MNHEY, SVGAGI. Trimming removed 0 bases from V and 8 bases from J, with 3 bases in between. The CDR3 is CASSYSGTQYF. CDR3 nucleotide sequence: TGTGCCAGCAGTTACTCGGGTACGCAGTATTTT.

The chain recombines TRBV10-1 with TRBJ2-7, with D possibly being TRBD1 (7 bases). Per germline, CDR1 WNHNN and CDR2 SYGVQD (reference sequence). V shed 7 bases and J shed 6 bases, with 19 bases lying between them. This CDR3 region has 14 residues. In DNA, the CDR3 is TGCGCCAGCAATGCAGGGGGGCCCCGTTCCGAGCAGTACTTC. Translation gives CASNAGGPRSEQYF.

This chain uses TRBV10-3 with TRBJ2-3; 11 nucleotides line up with TRBD2. The length of the CDR3 is 13 residues. Looked up from germline, CDR1 is ENHRY and CDR2 is SYGVKD. V lost 9 bases, J lost 2 bases, and 1 base stayed unmatched. CDR3 bases: TGTGCCATACTAGCGGGGGCCACAGATACGCAGTATTTT. This gives the protein CAILAGATDTQYF.

The rearrangement joins TRBV30 to TRBJ1-6, with D unclear. The CDR3 is 12 residues long. Germline V gene data show CDR1 as GTSNPN and CDR2 as SVGIG (reference sequence). V lost 2 bases, J lost 7 bases, and 6 bases lay in between. The CDR3 DNA reads TGTGCCTGGAGTTTCGCAAATTCACCCCTCCACTTT. As protein: CAWSFANSPLHF.

The gene calls are TRBV19 and TRBJ1-1; 8 bases are a match to TRBD1. CDR1 is LNHDA, CDR2 SQIVND, per germline (reference sequence). The CDR3 is made up of 14 amino acids. V gave up 5 bases and J gave up 5 bases; unmatched junction bases: 7. Here the CDR3 DNA reads TGTGCCAGTAGTCTAAGGACAGGGAGGACTGAAGCTTTCTTT. Protein sequence: CASSLRTGRTEAFF.

The V gene is TRBV6-6, the J gene TRBJ2-3; 8 nucleotides agree with TRBD2. The CDR3 covers 15 residues. Germline CDR1 reads MNHNY; CDR2 reads SVGAGI (reference sequence). V was clipped by 0 bases and J by 5 bases; unmatched bases: 4. The CDR3 here is CASSYSGGALDTQYF. As DNA, the CDR3 is TGTGCCAGCAGTTACTCCGGGGGGGCCTTAGATACGCAGTATTTT.

This clone was recorded only once. The J gene is TRBJ1-4, the V gene TRBV5-6; TRBD1 might be the D (5 bases). The germline V gene has CDR1 SGHDT and CDR2 YYEEEE. The CDR3 sequence is 15 residues long. V lost 2 bases and J lost 5, with 13 bases in between. The CDR3 region has the DNA TGTGCCAGCAGCTTAGTGGGGACCCAGAATGAAAAACTGTTTTTT. This gives the protein CASSLVGTQNEKLFF.

The chain links TRBV30 to TRBJ1-6; no definite D call. V was shortened by 1 base and J by 3 bases, with 7 bases between the two germline ends. This CDR3 region has 14 residues. From germline, CDR1 is GTSNPN and CDR2 SVGIG (reference sequence). The CDR3 nucleotides are TGTGCCTGGAGTGACGGCCACTATAATTCACCCCTCCACTTT. Translated: CAWSDGHYNSPLHF.

V usage is TRBV2 and J usage is TRBJ2-1, with 12 bases aligning to TRBD2. V was clipped by 3 bases and J by 8 bases; unmatched bases: 8. The CDR3 is made up of 16 amino acids. CDR1 and CDR2 (germline): SNHLY, FYNNEI. The CDR3 sequence is CASSDARLAGVYEQFF. DNA for the CDR3: TGTGCCAGCAGTGATGCCCGACTAGCGGGGGTCTATGAGCAGTTCTTC.

The chain joins TRBV11-2 to TRBJ1-6; 7 nucleotides line up with TRBD1. The germline CDR1 and CDR2 sequences are SGHAT and FQNNGV. The CDR3 contains 19 residues. V lost 7 bases to trimming and J lost 7 bases; unmatched junction nucleotides: 22. CDR3 residues: CASNLILVKGDSSNSPLHF. CDR3 sequence (DNA): TGTGCCAGCAACCTAATATTAGTAAAAGGGGACAGTTCCAATTCACCCCTCCACTTT.